The clone carrying this T cell receptor beta chain was seen a few times. Antigen unknown. There were TCR beta CDR3 regions amplified from RNA transcripts. The study used the HTBI primer set for a first-round RT-PCR of the TCR CDR3. TCRdb fed the multiplex PCR reads into MiXCR, producing one record per CDR3 protein. The table lists roughly 500,000 distinct CDR3 sequences, about 45% of them singletons. The record originates from a study of T cells in Graves' hyperthyroidism and ophthalmopathy. Study-wide results and limits: The authors' 13 V-J model separated ophthalmopathy from stable hyperthyroidism.

Germline V gives CDR1 ENHRY, CDR2 SYGVKD. This CDR3 has 13 residues. The trim removed 6 bases at V and 6 bases at J, leaving 5 bases unmatched. The chain uses TRBV10-3 and TRBJ1-2; 9 bases are shared with TRBD1. Material for sequencing was peripheral blood or thyroid tissue (not recorded which). The TCR was taken from an adult woman with Graves' disease, either hyperthyroidism or ophthalmopathy (not recorded which). CDR3 sequence: CAISRDRGDGYTF. The DNA for the CDR3 is TGTGCCATCAGCCGAGACAGGGGGGATGGCTACACCTTC.